Shown below are 13 T cell receptor beta chains from a single sample sequenced in a study of control samples from healthy donors and cancer patients. The protocol was immunoSEQ multiplex PCR, while the TCRdb copy is restricted to in-frame clones and leaves out a portion. This sample yields about 190,000 clones, of which 91% are seen a single time; approximately 2% belongs to the top ten. The sequenced sample was blood. Receptors were obtained from a young man in good health.

The chain couples TRBV7-9 to TRBJ2-4; D possibly uses TRBD1 or TRBD2 (5 bases each). With 3 bases removed from V and 9 bases from J, the gap between germline ends came to 9 bases. Germline assignment: CDR1 SEHNR and CDR2 FQNEAQ (reference sequence). The CDR3 has 12 amino acids. CDR3 DNA sequence: TGTGCCAGCAGCTTGGGGGATGGCATTCAGTACTTC. It yields the protein CASSLGDGIQYF.

V gene TRBV2 combines with J gene TRBJ1-4; TRBD1 matches 10 bases. From germline, CDR1 is SNHLY and CDR2 FYNNEI. The CDR3 length is 14 residues. After removal of 4 bases from V and 8 bases from J, the junction contained 4 bases not matched to a gene. The CDR3 sequence: CASSGQGAGEKLFF. CDR3 sequence (DNA): TGTGCCAGCAGTGGACAGGGGGCGGGAGAAAAACTGTTTTTT.

The chain recombines TRBV2 with TRBJ2-1; 7 bases are shared with TRBD1. Germline V gives CDR1 SNHLY, CDR2 FYNNEI. The length of the CDR3 is 17 residues. V shed 6 bases and J 2 bases; nucleotides not matched to a gene: 13. CDR3 coding DNA: TGTGCCAGCAGGGGGAAGACAGGGCTGGGAGCCTACAATGAGCAGTTCTTC. It is translated as CASRGKTGLGAYNEQFF.

The rearrangement joins TRBV2 to TRBJ1-2; D gene ambiguous. V was pared by 5 bases and J by 6 bases, with 7 bases between. Germline values: CDR1 SNHLY, CDR2 FYNNEI. The CDR3 runs to 11 residues. CDR3 loop: CASSPGHGYTF. CDR3 DNA sequence: TGTGCCAGCAGTCCGGGCCATGGCTACACCTTC.

The chain uses TRBV27 and TRBJ2-2, with 7 bases matching TRBD1. With 8 bases clipped from V and 7 bases from J, the junction kept 10 bases outside the gene matches. The CDR3 has 14 amino acids. Germline V CDR1 and CDR2: MNHEY, SMNVEV (reference sequence). The CDR3 loop reads CASHDRVGDGELFF. In nucleotides, the CDR3 is TGTGCCAGCCATGACAGGGTGGGGGACGGGGAGCTGTTTTTT.

This rearrangement joins TRBV6-4 to TRBJ2-6; D possibly corresponds to TRBD1 (6 bases). V was clipped by 2 bases and J by 4 bases, with 9 bases between them. Germline lookup yields CDR1 MRHNA and CDR2 SNTAGT. CDR3 length: 15 residues. The CDR3, as DNA: TGTGCCAGCAGTGACGATGGGACAGGGGCCAACGTCCTGACTTTC. It yields the protein CASSDDGTGANVLTF.

This clone was detected a few times. The J gene is TRBJ2-4, the V gene TRBV5-1; D is unresolved. Germline V lookup: CDR1 SGHRS, CDR2 YFSETQ. The V end was cut by 0 bases, the J end by 6 bases, with 4 bases between. This CDR3 region has 12 residues. CDR3 sequence (DNA): TGCGCCAGCAGCTTGGAGGGAAACATTCAGTACTTC. It is translated as CASSLEGNIQYF.

The V gene is TRBV19, the J gene TRBJ2-1; a possible D gene is TRBD1 (6 bases). Trimming cost V 6 bases and J 8 bases, with 11 bases left between them. CDR3 length: 12 residues. Per germline, CDR1 LNHDA and CDR2 SQIVND (reference sequence). DNA for the CDR3: TGTGCCAGTAGAGAACAGGGCTATGAGCAGTTCTTC. Encoded protein: CASREQGYEQFF.

The sample holds a few counts of this clone. The rearrangement joins TRBV19 to TRBJ1-1, with D perhaps TRBD1 (5 bases). The germline V gene encodes CDR1 LNHDA and CDR2 SQIVND (reference sequence). CDR3 size: 15 residues. Trimming left V 3 bases short and J 5 bases short, with 16 bases between. CDR3 nucleotide sequence: TGTGCCAGTAGTATTCAGGTAGGGGTAGGGACTGAAGCTTTCTTT. As protein: CASSIQVGVGTEAFF.

This clone was seen a few times. The chain couples TRBV7-9 to TRBJ1-6; 7 bases align to TRBD1. Germline CDR1 reads SEHNR; CDR2 reads FQNEAQ (reference sequence). This CDR3 has 14 residues. The J segment lost 6 bases and the V segment lost 6 bases, leaving 5 bases of the junction unmatched. In DNA form, the CDR3 reads TGTGCCAGCAGGACAACAGGGGCTAATTCACCCCTCCACTTT. It yields the protein CASRTTGANSPLHF.

The chain joins TRBV5-1 to TRBJ2-3; 9 nucleotides line up with TRBD1. The CDR3 contains 16 residues. Germline CDR1 SGHRS, CDR2 YFSETQ. J lost 3 bases, V lost 4 bases, and 9 bases had no gene match. The CDR3, as DNA: TGCGCCAGCAGCACCACCGGGACAGGGTTAACAGATACGCAGTATTTT. Protein sequence: CASSTTGTGLTDTQYF.

The chain uses TRBV10-3 and TRBJ2-3; D perhaps matches TRBD2 (5 bases). CDR1 is ENHRY, CDR2 SYGVKD, per germline. The CDR3 extends over 17 amino acids. Trimming stripped 0 bases from V and 0 bases from J, with 13 bases between. CDR3 nucleotide sequence: TGTGCCATCAGTGAGTCGGATGGCGGGCGTAGCACAGATACGCAGTATTTT. Translated, it gives CAISESDGGRSTDTQYF.

The chain joins TRBV15 to TRBJ1-4; no reliable D call. The germline V gene has CDR1 LNHNV and CDR2 YYDKDF (reference sequence). This CDR3 has 16 residues. V was shortened by 3 bases and J by 9 bases, with 20 bases between the two germline ends. In nucleotides, the CDR3 is TGTGCCACCAGCAGGCCCGAGGACGGTTTAGCTAAAAAACTGTTTTTT. Encoded protein: CATSRPEDGLAKKLFF.